This T cell receptor beta chain was identified during a study of T cell repertoires in cytomegalovirus infection. Study results and limitations: HLA-C-restricted CMV clonotypes gave the most frequent clonotype in two of eight donors.

In TCRdb, the reads were re-called with MiXCR into one record per CDR3 protein. The sample carries around 300,000 distinct CDR3 sequences, approximately 25% recorded once. J lost 6 bases, V lost 0 bases, and 9 bases had no gene match. Germline lookup yields CDR1 ENHRY and CDR2 SYGVKD. The CDR3 has 17 amino acids. This clonotype occurred a few times. As yet, its antigen is unknown. The clonotype originates from a human donor in good health (CMV status not recorded). Some clones in this sample may be carry-over from other donors' samples. Sequences were derived from cultured PBMCs, sampled from culture after CMV antigen stimulation. The gene calls are TRBV10-3 and TRBJ2-2, with 8 bases identical to TRBD2. In DNA, the CDR3 is TGTGCCATCAGTGAGTCGACTCAGCGGGAGCAGGCCGGGGAGCTGTTTTTT. It encodes CAISESTQREQAGELFF.